A selection of T cell receptor beta chains follows, all from one sample in a study of shared clonotypes between healthy human individuals. The data were produced by immunoSEQ multiplex PCR, yet TCRdb's version contains in-frame clones alone and is incomplete. Among some 2.1 million clones, 93% were seen once, and the ten largest hold around 1.7%. Sequenced sample: naive CD8+ T cells from PBMCs. These receptors originate from a man between 18 and 29 years old in good health. Some clones in this sample may be carry-over from other donors' samples. The CDR3 runs from the conserved cysteine through the conserved F or W. The order of the fields is D gene, J gene, clone size, V gene, CDR3 protein, CDR3 DNA. D genes are given only for firm matches. Clone size is stated in some rows and not others, as once, few, many or a class when expanded.

TRBD2 | TRBJ2-1 | . | TRBV11-2 | CASSLDRVTSGYNEQFF | TGTGCCAGCAGCTTAGATCGGGTGACTAGCGGCTACAATGAGCAGTTCTTC
. | TRBJ2-7 | . | TRBV7-9 | CASSLSPGREKYF | TGTGCCAGCAGCCTCAGCCCCGGGAGAGAAAAGTACTTC
. | TRBJ1-2 | . | TRBV6-5 | CASSYSETRGRWGYTF | TGTGCCAGCAGTTACTCGGAAACCAGGGGTAGATGGGGCTACACCTTC
. | TRBJ2-2 | . | TRBV5-6 | CASSLFSGELFF | TGTGCCAGCAGCTTGTTTAGCGGGGAGCTGTTTTTT
TRBD1 | TRBJ1-2 | . | TRBV6-6 | CASSPRTGAYGYTF | TGTGCCAGCAGTCCCCGGACAGGAGCCTATGGCTACACCTTC
. | TRBJ2-5 | . | TRBV9 | CASSSTGTGGPETQYF | TGTGCCAGCAGTTCTACCGGGACTGGGGGTCCAGAGACCCAGTACTTC
TRBD1 | TRBJ1-2 | . | TRBV27 | CASSFHQGASDNYGYTF | TGTGCCAGCAGTTTCCACCAGGGGGCTTCGGATAACTATGGCTACACCTTC
TRBD1 | TRBJ1-2 | . | TRBV10-3 | CAISDAGGGGYTF | TGTGCCATCAGTGACGCAGGGGGAGGTGGCTACACCTTC
TRBD1 | TRBJ1-2 | . | TRBV5-1 | CASSGRQGLDYGYTF | TGCGCCAGCAGCGGAAGACAGGGTCTCGACTATGGCTACACCTTC
TRBD2 | TRBJ2-1 | once | TRBV27 | CASSLAGVHNEQFF | TGTGCCAGCAGCCTAGCGGGAGTGCACAATGAGCAGTTCTTC
TRBD1 | TRBJ2-7 | . | TRBV27 | CASSTTDRAYEQYF | TGTGCCAGCAGTACCACGGACAGGGCCTACGAGCAGTACTTC
. | TRBJ2-2 | . | TRBV30 | CAWSLKNRPDADTGELFF | TGTGCCTGGAGCCTGAAAAACCGGCCAGACGCGGACACCGGGGAGCTGTTTTTT
. | TRBJ1-3 | once | TRBV4-2 | CASSQEDKGFAGNTIYF | TGTGCCAGCAGCCAGGAGGACAAGGGATTTGCTGGAAACACCATATATTTT
. | TRBJ2-7 | . | TRBV27 | CASSFGGGAYEQYF | TGTGCCAGCAGTTTTGGGGGCGGCGCCTACGAGCAGTACTTC
. | TRBJ1-1 | . | TRBV6-1 | CASSPGPSTNTEAFF | TGTGCCAGCAGTCCCGGCCCCTCGACGAACACTGAAGCTTTCTTT
TRBD2 | TRBJ2-3 | . | TRBV28 | CASRKLAERTDTQYF | TGTGCCAGCAGAAAACTAGCGGAGCGCACAGATACGCAGTATTTT
TRBD1 | TRBJ2-7 | . | TRBV6-1 | CASRADRVYEQYF | TGTGCCAGCAGGGCGGACAGGGTCTACGAGCAGTACTTC
. | TRBJ2-1 | . | TRBV27 | CASSLEAGYNEQFF | TGTGCCAGCAGTTTAGAGGCAGGTTACAATGAGCAGTTCTTC
. | TRBJ2-3 | . | TRBV13 | CASSGTASRSTDTQYF | TGTGCCAGCAGCGGCACCGCTAGCAGAAGCACAGATACGCAGTATTTT
. | TRBJ2-7 | . | TRBV10-3 | CAISEGFSQGTPYEQYF | TGTGCCATCAGTGAGGGGTTTAGCCAGGGGACCCCCTACGAGCAGTACTTC
. | TRBJ1-3 | . | TRBV5-5 | CASTSDRNSGNTIYF | TGTGCCAGCACCTCCGACAGGAACTCTGGAAACACCATATATTTT
. | TRBJ1-4 | . | TRBV5-5 | CASSPTRTQLNEKLFF | TGTGCCAGCAGCCCAACTAGGACCCAACTTAATGAAAAACTGTTTTTT
. | TRBJ1-5 | once | TRBV6-1 | CASSDRSLSSNQPQHF | TGTGCCAGCAGTGACCGATCTTTGAGCAGCAATCAGCCCCAGCATTTT
. | TRBJ2-3 | . | TRBV13 | CASSQRLPRVTDTQYF | TGTGCCAGCAGCCAACGACTTCCAAGGGTCACAGATACGCAGTATTTT
. | TRBJ1-2 | . | TRBV4-1 | CASSQPTYHGYTF | TGCGCCAGCAGCCAACCTACTTATCATGGCTACACCTTC
. | TRBJ2-3 | . | TRBV9 | CASSVYRQASTDTQYF | TGTGCCAGCAGCGTATATCGGCAGGCGAGCACAGATACGCAGTATTTT
TRBD2 | TRBJ2-1 | . | TRBV19 | CASKATSLSYNEQFF | TGTGCCAGTAAAGCGACTAGCCTCTCCTACAATGAGCAGTTCTTC
. | TRBJ2-7 | . | TRBV7-2 | CASSLAGVGYEQYF | TGTGCCAGCAGCTTAGCCGGAGTCGGGTACGAGCAGTACTTC
TRBD1 | TRBJ2-2 | . | TRBV7-9 | CASSSDRGDRELFF | TGTGCCAGCAGCTCTGACAGGGGTGATAGGGAGCTGTTTTTT